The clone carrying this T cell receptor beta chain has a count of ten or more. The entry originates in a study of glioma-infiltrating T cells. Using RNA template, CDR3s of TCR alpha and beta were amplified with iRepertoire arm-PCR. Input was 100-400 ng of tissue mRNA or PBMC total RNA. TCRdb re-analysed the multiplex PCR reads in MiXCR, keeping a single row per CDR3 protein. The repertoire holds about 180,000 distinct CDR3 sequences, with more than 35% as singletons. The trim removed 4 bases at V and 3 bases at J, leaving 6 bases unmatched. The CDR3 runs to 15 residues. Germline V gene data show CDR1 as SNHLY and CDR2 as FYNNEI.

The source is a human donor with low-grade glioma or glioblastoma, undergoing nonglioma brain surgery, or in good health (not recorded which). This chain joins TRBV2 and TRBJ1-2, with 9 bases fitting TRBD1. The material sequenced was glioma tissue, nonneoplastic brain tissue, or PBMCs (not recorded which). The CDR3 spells CASSVGTGIDYGYTF. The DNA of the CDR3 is TGTGCCAGCAGTGTCGGGACAGGGATCGACTATGGCTACACCTTC.